Presented here are 22 T cell receptor beta chains from one specimen sequenced in a study of blood T cell repertoires in COVID-19. Method: immunoSEQ multiplex PCR; TCRdb's copy keeps in-frame clones and lacks some. There are 87,000 or so clones in the sample; over 80% occur only once, and around 10% lies in the top ten. Sequenced: peripheral blood. Source of these receptors: a man older than 75 with acute or convalescent COVID-19.

The chain combines TRBV5-1 with TRBJ1-1; the D gene is possibly TRBD1 (6 bases). Trimming cost V 5 bases and J 1 base, with 12 bases left between them. The CDR3 is 14 amino acids. Germline V lookup: CDR1 SGHRS, CDR2 YFSETQ. The CDR3 DNA is TGCGCCAGCAGAACCCAGGGGCAGAACACTGAAGCTTTCTTT. This encodes CASRTQGQNTEAFF.

The rearrangement links TRBV6-5 to TRBJ1-4, with D maybe TRBD1 (6 bases). The CDR3 is 14 amino acids. Germline loops: CDR1 MNHEY, CDR2 SVGAGI. The ends were cut back, 2 bases at V and 4 bases at J, with 8 bases in the middle. CDR3 coding DNA: TGTGCCAGCAGTTACCGCAGGGGTAATGAAAAACTGTTTTTT. As protein: CASSYRRGNEKLFF.

The chain links TRBV5-1 to TRBJ2-7; 7 nucleotides line up with TRBD1. Trimming removed 4 bases from V and 0 bases from J; junction bases left unmatched: 4. This CDR3 comprises 14 residues. Germline-derived CDR1 and CDR2 are SGHRS and YFSETQ. For the CDR3, the DNA is TGCGCCAGCAGCACGGGACAGCACTCCTACGAGCAGTACTTC. It translates to CASSTGQHSYEQYF.

DNA of the CDR3: TGTGCCAGCAGTGGACAGGTGGGTGAAGCTTTCTTT. It yields the protein CASSGQVGEAFF. The chain carries TRBV27 and TRBJ1-1; 7 bases are a match to TRBD1. V lost 5 bases, J lost 7 bases, and 4 bases stayed unmatched. The germline V gene encodes CDR1 MNHEY and CDR2 SMNVEV (reference sequence). This CDR3 region has 12 residues.

V and J are TRBV5-1 and TRBJ1-1; D may be TRBD1 (5 bases). Trimming pared 3 bases from V and 4 bases from J, leaving 10 bases between. The CDR3 totals 13 residues. Germline lookup yields CDR1 SGHRS and CDR2 YFSETQ. CDR3 coding DNA: TGCGCCAGCAGCTCTCTCGGGGGCACTGAAGCTTTCTTT. It yields the protein CASSSLGGTEAFF. Using reference TRBV5-1 and TRBJ1-1 for the parts outside the CDR3, the full variable domain is KAGVTQTPRYLIKTRGQQVTLSCSPISGHRSVSWYQQTPGQGLQFLFEYFSETQRNKGNFPGRFSGRQFSNSRSEMNVSTLELGDSALYLCASSSLGGTEAFFGQGTRLTVV.

V gene TRBV19 combines with J gene TRBJ1-1, with D tentatively TRBD1 (6 bases). This CDR3 is 14 amino acids long. The V gene lost 2 bases and the J gene lost 1 base, with 8 bases spanning the gap. Germline-derived CDR1 and CDR2 are LNHDA and SQIVND (reference sequence). The CDR3: CASSIWGQNTEAFF. The CDR3 DNA is TGTGCCAGTAGTATATGGGGGCAGAACACTGAAGCTTTCTTT.

The genes are TRBV5-1 and TRBJ1-1; a possible D gene is TRBD1 (5 bases). The CDR3 is 17 amino acids. Trimming pared 0 bases from V and 2 bases from J, leaving 17 bases between. CDR1 and CDR2 (germline): SGHRS, YFSETQ. The CDR3, as DNA: TGCGCCAGCAGCTTGGGCGGGACTCCCCGTGGCAACACTGAAGCTTTCTTT. Translation: CASSLGGTPRGNTEAFF.

This sequence joins TRBV18 and TRBJ1-1, with 7 bases aligning to TRBD1. Germline CDR1 and CDR2: KGHSH and LQKENI. CDR3 size: 18 residues. Losses at the gene ends were 1 base for V and 5 bases for J; bases not matched to a gene: 16. The CDR3: CASSPLVRGGDRKTEAFF. The DNA for the CDR3 is TGTGCCAGCTCACCACTCGTTCGAGGGGGCGACCGAAAGACTGAAGCTTTCTTT.

This chain uses TRBV5-1 with TRBJ2-7, with a weak D call TRBD2 (6 bases). The CDR3 contains 14 residues. Germline V lookup: CDR1 SGHRS, CDR2 YFSETQ. V lost 0 bases and J 0 bases, leaving 7 bases between the germline ends. Here the CDR3 reads CASSLGEASYEQYF. The CDR3 DNA reads as TGCGCCAGCAGCTTGGGGGAGGCCTCCTACGAGCAGTACTTC.

The genes are TRBV2 and TRBJ2-2, with D maybe TRBD1 (6 bases). This CDR3 region has 13 residues. The V gene's germline CDR1 is SNHLY and CDR2 FYNNEI. V shed 6 bases and J shed 6 bases, with 11 bases lying between them. CDR3 loop: CASSDRTAGELFF. The CDR3 region has the DNA TGTGCCAGCAGCGACAGGACGGCCGGGGAGCTGTTTTTT.

The chain is built from TRBV19 and TRBJ1-1; perhaps TRBD1 as D (6 bases). The CDR3 consists of 18 residues. CDR1 and CDR2 (germline): LNHDA, SQIVND (reference sequence). The V and J ends lost 2 bases and 1 base respectively, with 20 bases between them. CDR3 DNA: TGTGCCAGTAGTATAATAATGTCCCAGGGGAAAAAGAACACTGAAGCTTTCTTT. Residues: CASSIIMSQGKKNTEAFF.

In this sample, this clone turned up a few times. The V call is TRBV10-2, the J call TRBJ1-3; 9 bases fit TRBD1. The CDR3 contains 16 residues. V was pared by 7 bases and J by 1 base, with 8 bases of the junction left unmatched. Germline values: CDR1 WSHSY, CDR2 SAAADI. The CDR3 DNA sequence: TGCGCCAGCACTAGGGACAGGGATTTTTCTGGAAACACCATATATTTT. Translated, it gives CASTRDRDFSGNTIYF.

The V and J genes are TRBV13 and TRBJ2-7, with a tentative D call TRBD2 (5 bases). The CDR3 runs 14 residues. V was pared by 5 bases and J by 0 bases, with 11 bases between. CDR1 and CDR2 (germline): PRHDT, FYEKMQ (reference sequence). This CDR3 is CASSMDWSSYEQYF. CDR3 nucleotides: TGTGCCAGCAGCATGGACTGGAGCTCCTACGAGCAGTACTTC.

The table lists this clone with a count of one. The rearrangement uses TRBV7-2 and TRBJ1-5, with 7 nucleotides matching TRBD1. CDR1 and CDR2 from the germline V gene are SGHTA and FQGNSA. The CDR3 runs to 14 residues. Losses at the gene ends were 4 bases for V and 4 bases for J; bases not matched to a gene: 4. Here the CDR3 reads CASSSGQANQPQHF. The CDR3, as DNA: TGTGCCAGCAGCTCCGGACAGGCGAATCAGCCCCAGCATTTT. Supplemented by reference TRBV7-2 and TRBJ1-5, the full variable domain reads GAGVSQSPSNKVTEKGKDVELRCDPISGHTALYWYRQSLGQGLEFLIYFQGNSAPDKSGLPSDRFSAERTGGSVSTLTIQRTQQEDSAVYLCASSSGQANQPQHFGDGTRLSIL.

The chain couples TRBV5-4 to TRBJ2-4; 7 positions agree with TRBD1. Germline V gene lookup returns CDR1 SGHNT and CDR2 YYREEE (reference sequence). This CDR3 comprises 17 residues. J was trimmed by 0 bases and V by 3 bases; bases with no gene match: 9. The CDR3, as DNA: TGTGCCAGCAGCTCGGGACAGCAGAACCTAGCCAAAAACATTCAGTACTTC. Translating it yields CASSSGQQNLAKNIQYF. Full variable domain (remainder filled in from reference TRBV5-4 and TRBJ2-4): ETGVTQSPTHLIKTRGQQVTLRCSSQSGHNTVSWYQQALGQGPQFIFQYYREEENGRGNFPPRFSGLQFPNYSSELNVNALELDDSALYLCASSSGQQNLAKNIQYFGAGTRLSVL.

J is TRBJ2-2 and V is TRBV9; no clear D. The CDR3 spans 15 residues. Germline V CDR1 and CDR2: SGDLS, YYNGEE. V lost 0 bases and J 3 bases, leaving 9 bases between the germline ends. In nucleotides, the CDR3 is TGTGCCAGCAGCGTAGGCCCGACTCACACCGGGGAGCTGTTTTTT. This encodes CASSVGPTHTGELFF.

This chain connects TRBV7-2 to TRBJ2-1; a possible D gene is TRBD2 (5 bases). Germline V CDR1 and CDR2: SGHTA, FQGNSA. CDR3 length: 16 residues. V lost 5 bases and J lost 3, with 17 bases in between. CDR3 in DNA: TGTGCCAGCAGCGTCGGGTGGGGAGCCAGCTACAATGAGCAGTTCTTC. Residues: CASSVGWGASYNEQFF.

The genes are TRBV3-1 (or the pseudogene TRBV3-2) and TRBJ1-1; a possible D gene is TRBD1 (6 bases). Trimming shortened V by 5 bases and J by 10 bases, and 17 bases separated the two germline ends. Germline V gene lookup returns CDR1 LGHDT and CDR2 YNNKEL (reference sequence). There are 13 residues in the CDR3. The CDR3: CASSRTATPRAFF. CDR3 nucleotides: TGTGCCAGCAGCAGGACAGCCACCCCCCGAGCTTTCTTT.

The chain recombines TRBV10-3 with TRBJ2-7; D possibly corresponds to TRBD2 (5 bases). Germline V gives CDR1 ENHRY, CDR2 SYGVKD. V lost 0 bases and J 4 bases, leaving 10 bases between the germline ends. This CDR3 is built from 14 residues. CDR3 bases: TGTGCCATCAGTGAGTCCGGGGTATTGTACGAGCAGTACTTC. Translation gives CAISESGVLYEQYF.

The chain uses TRBV6-1 and TRBJ1-2, with 10 bases identical to TRBD1. This CDR3 is built from 16 residues. The germline gives CDR1 MNHNS, CDR2 SASEGT. V was clipped by 3 bases and J by 4 bases; unmatched bases: 8. In DNA form, the CDR3 reads TGTGCCAGCAGTGATCCGGGACAGGGGTCGGGCTATGGCTACACCTTC. Residues: CASSDPGQGSGYGYTF.

The count of this clone is one. The J gene is TRBJ2-7, the V gene TRBV6-5, with 11 bases lining up with TRBD2. The V and J ends lost 6 bases and 0 bases, in that order; junction bases with no gene match: 4. The CDR3 runs 15 residues. The germline V gene encodes CDR1 MNHEY and CDR2 SVGAGI. The CDR3 DNA sequence: TGTGCCAGCAGGGTAACTAGCGGGAGCTCCTACGAGCAGTACTTC. This sequence encodes CASRVTSGSSYEQYF.

This sequence joins TRBV28 and TRBJ2-7; D possibly corresponds to TRBD2 (6 bases). The CDR3 length is 13 residues. CDR1 and CDR2 from the germline V gene are MDHEN and SYDVKM. Deletions cut 3 bases from V and 4 bases from J, with 10 bases between. DNA of the CDR3: TGTGCCAGCAGTTTCCCGGGAGAATACGAGCAGTACTTC. Translating gives CASSFPGEYEQYF. The whole variable domain, filled in from reference TRBV28 and TRBJ2-7, reads DVKVTQSSRYLVKRTGEKVFLECVQDMDHENMFWYRQDPGLGLRLIYFSYDVKMKEKGDIPEGYSVSREKKERFSLILESASTNQTSMYLCASSFPGEYEQYFGPGTRLTVT.